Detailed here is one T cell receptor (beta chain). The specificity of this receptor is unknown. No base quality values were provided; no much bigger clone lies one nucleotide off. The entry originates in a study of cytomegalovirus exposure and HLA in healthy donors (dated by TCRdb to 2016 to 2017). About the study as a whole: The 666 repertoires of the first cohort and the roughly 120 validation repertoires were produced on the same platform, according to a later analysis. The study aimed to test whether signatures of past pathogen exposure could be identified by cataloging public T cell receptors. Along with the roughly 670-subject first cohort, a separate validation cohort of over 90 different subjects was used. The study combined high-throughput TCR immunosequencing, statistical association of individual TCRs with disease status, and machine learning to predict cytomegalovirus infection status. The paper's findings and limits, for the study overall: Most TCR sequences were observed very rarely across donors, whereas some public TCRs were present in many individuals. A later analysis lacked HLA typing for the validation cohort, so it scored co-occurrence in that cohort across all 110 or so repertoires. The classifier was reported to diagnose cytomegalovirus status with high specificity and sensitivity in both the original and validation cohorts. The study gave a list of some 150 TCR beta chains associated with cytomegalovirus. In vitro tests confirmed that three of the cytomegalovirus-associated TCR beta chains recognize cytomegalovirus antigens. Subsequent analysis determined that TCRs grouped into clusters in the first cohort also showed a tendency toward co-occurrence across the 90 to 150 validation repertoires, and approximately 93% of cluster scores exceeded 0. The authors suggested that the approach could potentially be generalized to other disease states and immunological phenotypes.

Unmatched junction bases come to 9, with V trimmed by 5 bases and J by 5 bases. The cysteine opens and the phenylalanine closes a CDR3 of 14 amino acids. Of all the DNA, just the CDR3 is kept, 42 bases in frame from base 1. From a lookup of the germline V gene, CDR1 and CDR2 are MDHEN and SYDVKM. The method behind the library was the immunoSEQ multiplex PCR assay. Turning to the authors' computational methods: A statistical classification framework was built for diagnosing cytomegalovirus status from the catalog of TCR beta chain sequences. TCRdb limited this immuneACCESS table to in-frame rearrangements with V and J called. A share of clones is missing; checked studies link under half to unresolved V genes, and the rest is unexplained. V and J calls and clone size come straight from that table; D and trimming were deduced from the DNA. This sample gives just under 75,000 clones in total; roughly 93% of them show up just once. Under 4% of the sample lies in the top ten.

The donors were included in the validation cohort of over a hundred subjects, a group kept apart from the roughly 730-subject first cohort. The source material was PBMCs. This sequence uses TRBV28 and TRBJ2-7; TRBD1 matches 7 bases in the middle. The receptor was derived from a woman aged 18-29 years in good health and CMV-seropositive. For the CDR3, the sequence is CASSPRTGGDEQYF. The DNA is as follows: TGTGCCAGCAGTCCCCGGACAGGTGGCGACGAGCAGTACTTC.